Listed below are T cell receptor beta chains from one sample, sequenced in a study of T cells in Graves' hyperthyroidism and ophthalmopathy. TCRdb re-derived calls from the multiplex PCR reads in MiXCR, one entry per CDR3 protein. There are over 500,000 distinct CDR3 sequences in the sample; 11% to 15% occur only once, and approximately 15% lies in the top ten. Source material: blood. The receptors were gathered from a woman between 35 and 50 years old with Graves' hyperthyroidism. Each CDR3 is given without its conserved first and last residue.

CDR3 protein: AWRPPNEQF; V gene: TRBV30
CDR3 protein: ASSLFPAGVSEQF; V gene: TRBV7-2
CDR3 protein: ASSSPHRAYEQY; V gene: TRBV28
CDR3 protein: ASSLEASGFYEQY; V gene: TRBV11-2
CDR3 protein: AWRTSGTNEQF; V gene: TRBV30
CDR3 protein: ASSSAESTDTQY; V gene: TRBV5-1
CDR3 protein: ASSLGQGTQY; V gene: TRBV5-1
CDR3 protein: ASGLSKKDRGPYEQY; V gene: TRBV12-5
CDR3 protein: SVEPGGRNEQY; V gene: TRBV29-1
CDR3 protein: ASSLYEQY; V gene: TRBV7-3
CDR3 protein: ASSSPAGVQYEQY; V gene: TRBV7-9
CDR3 protein: ASSLGEGRRRLAGLDEQF; V gene: TRBV7-9
CDR3 protein: ASSIDGRGLNQPQH; V gene: TRBV19
CDR3 protein: ASSPISVQRNTGELF; V gene: TRBV18
CDR3 protein: ASSLWTGGRSGTEAF; V gene: TRBV14
CDR3 protein: SARDRGTEY; V gene: TRBV20-1
CDR3 protein: ASSQVIAGGGNEQF; V gene: TRBV3-1
CDR3 protein: ASSLGQTASNQPQH; V gene: TRBV7-2
CDR3 protein: ASSSPAGTGISNYGYT; V gene: TRBV9
CDR3 protein: ASSEIGTTGSNQPQH; V gene: TRBV2
CDR3 protein: ASSYSGASNEKLF; V gene: TRBV6-5
CDR3 protein: ASSVNSGGYNEQF; V gene: TRBV2
CDR3 protein: ATSDLPGAGVAGDVDTQY; V gene: TRBV24-1
CDR3 protein: ATSRRQGATGELF; V gene: TRBV15
CDR3 protein: SATPLQNWEKLF; V gene: TRBV20-1
CDR3 protein: ASSLGPDRLF; V gene: TRBV7-9
CDR3 protein: ASSVRADYEQY; V gene: TRBV5-1
CDR3 protein: ASTYMTGQNEQF; V gene: TRBV7-9
CDR3 protein: ASLRLAEQY; V gene: TRBV5-1
CDR3 protein: ASSLSGAAGNTIY; V gene: TRBV27
CDR3 protein: ASSFDAGTNEQF; V gene: TRBV12-3/TRBV12-4
CDR3 protein: ASSLIAGVSETQY; V gene: TRBV12-3/TRBV12-4
CDR3 protein: ASSPGHPNTEAF; V gene: TRBV18
CDR3 protein: ASSASTSGVAEQY; V gene: TRBV9
CDR3 protein: ASSLGTGALNQPQH; V gene: TRBV28
CDR3 protein: SARGLRTSGRYNEQF; V gene: TRBV20-1
CDR3 protein: ASSSSWSRIADTQY; V gene: TRBV11-2
CDR3 protein: ASSYSGKNIQY; V gene: TRBV6-2/TRBV6-3
CDR3 protein: ASTARRQGKETQY; V gene: TRBV19
CDR3 protein: ASSQGTGRGYT; V gene: TRBV3-1
CDR3 protein: SAHRGSSLEQY; V gene: TRBV20-1
CDR3 protein: SVEDLTQLYGYT; V gene: TRBV29-1
CDR3 protein: SARDLASGETQY; V gene: TRBV20-1
CDR3 protein: SARSGSAGANVLT; V gene: TRBV20-1
CDR3 protein: ASSLDIGELF; V gene: TRBV13
CDR3 protein: ASSLGRHTQGFQRDTGELF; V gene: TRBV5-1
CDR3 protein: ASSLDLADNSGANVLT; V gene: TRBV5-1
CDR3 protein: ASSEPDRGLGGTEAF; V gene: TRBV2
CDR3 protein: ASTSNLDTYEQY; V gene: TRBV28
CDR3 protein: ASSYSFGDPGELF; V gene: TRBV6-4
CDR3 protein: SARDTISYNEQF; V gene: TRBV20-1
CDR3 protein: ASSYSGQGVTEAF; V gene: TRBV6-5
CDR3 protein: ASKILAGTGNEQF; V gene: TRBV19
CDR3 protein: ASSSLPRGGYEQY; V gene: TRBV28
CDR3 protein: SARDRLAPSYEQY; V gene: TRBV20-1
CDR3 protein: ASSVEQGRNTEAF; V gene: TRBV9
CDR3 protein: ASSKTGETQY; V gene: TRBV5-1